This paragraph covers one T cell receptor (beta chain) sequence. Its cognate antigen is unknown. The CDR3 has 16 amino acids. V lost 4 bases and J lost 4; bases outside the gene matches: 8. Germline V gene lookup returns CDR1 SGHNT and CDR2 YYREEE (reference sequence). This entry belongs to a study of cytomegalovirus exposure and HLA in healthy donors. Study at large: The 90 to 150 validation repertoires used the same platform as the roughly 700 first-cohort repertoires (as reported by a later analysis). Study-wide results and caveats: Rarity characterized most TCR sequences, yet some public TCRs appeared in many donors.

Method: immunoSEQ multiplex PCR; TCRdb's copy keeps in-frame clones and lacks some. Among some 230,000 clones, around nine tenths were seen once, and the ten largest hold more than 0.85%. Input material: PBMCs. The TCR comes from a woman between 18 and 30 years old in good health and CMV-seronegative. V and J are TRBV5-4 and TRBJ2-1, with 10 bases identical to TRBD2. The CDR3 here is CASSPRTSGAYNEQFF. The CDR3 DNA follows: TGTGCCAGCAGCCCCCGGACTAGCGGAGCATACAATGAGCAGTTCTTC.